The T cell receptor (beta chain) under discussion was sequenced for a study of blood T cells in healthy people across ages. The study, taken as a whole, reports: While age rose, TCR beta diversity per million T cells dropped in a roughly linear way.

It was with a sample-barcoded 5' primer and a J-beta primer mix that a second PCR of roughly 7 to 12 cycles was run. MiXCR was run by TCRdb on the 5' RACE reads, yielding one entry per CDR3 protein. The data hold 600,000 to 900,000 distinct CDR3 sequences, with under 30% observed a single time. This clonotype was seen a few times. Antigen specificity is unknown. The germline gives CDR1 MNHEY, CDR2 SVGAGI. Trimming took 3 bases from V and 5 from J, leaving 17 bases between them. The CDR3 runs to 16 residues. A minimum of 5 micrograms of total RNA was extracted per sample. This sample also belongs to another study, concerning T cells of mothers and their children.

The clonotype originates from a boy aged 5-17 years in good health. The V gene is TRBV6-5, the J gene TRBJ2-4, with a possible D match to TRBD2 (5 bases). The sample consisted of blood. CDR3 in DNA: TGTGCCAGCAGTTATGGACTCCCGGCCGACCAAAACATTCAGTACTTC. Amino acid sequence: CASSYGLPADQNIQYF.